These 11 T cell receptor beta chains were sequenced from one sample in a study of Graves' ophthalmopathy and Graves' hyperthyroidism. Using RNA transcripts, the TCR beta CDR3 regions were amplified. HTBI primers were employed in first-round RT-PCR, then a second-round multiplex PCR followed. TCRdb reanalysed the multiplex PCR reads using MiXCR and keeps one entry per CDR3 protein. The data show about 620,000 distinct CDR3 sequences, about 24% seen once. Sample: peripheral blood. Receptors originate from a woman aged 18-29 years with stable Graves' hyperthyroidism. Some clones in this sample may be carry-over from other donors' samples.

This clonotype occurred a few times. The chain employs TRBV12-3 or TRBV12-4 and TRBJ1-2, with 7 bases lining up with TRBD1. The CDR3 extends over 14 amino acids. V shed 2 bases and J 6 bases; nucleotides not matched to a gene: 6. For the CDR3, the DNA is TGTGCCAGCAGTTTAATGTCAGGGGGTGATGGCTACACCTTC. Its translation: CASSLMSGGDGYTF.

This chain links TRBV15 with TRBJ2-5; D is unresolved. The germline V and J ends were trimmed by 2 bases and 2 bases, with 12 bases remaining between them. CDR1 and CDR2 from the germline V gene are LNHNV and YYDKDF (reference sequence). This CDR3 has 15 residues. CDR3 amino acids: CATSRLGPDQETQYF. The CDR3 DNA is TGTGCCACCAGCAGACTCGGGCCGGATCAAGAGACCCAGTACTTC. The complete variable domain, with remaining parts taken from reference TRBV15 and TRBJ2-5, reads DAMVIQNPRYQVTQFGKPVTLSCSQTLNHNVMYWYQQKSSQAPKLLFHYYDKDFNNEADTPDNFQSRRPNTSFCFLDIRSPGLGDTAMYLCATSRLGPDQETQYFGPGTRLLVL.

The rearrangement uses TRBV11-2 and TRBJ2-4, with D unclear. The germline V gene has CDR1 SGHAT and CDR2 FQNNGV. The germline V and J ends were trimmed by 2 bases and 0 bases, with 11 bases remaining between them. CDR3 length: 16 amino acids. The CDR3 loop reads CASSLIPEVAKNIQYF. The DNA for the CDR3 is TGTGCCAGCAGCTTAATCCCCGAGGTAGCCAAAAACATTCAGTACTTC.

The chain joins TRBV7-2 to TRBJ2-7, with 10 bases matching TRBD2. J lost 8 bases, V lost 5 bases, and 9 bases had no gene match. Per germline, CDR1 SGHTA and CDR2 FQGNSA. The length of the CDR3 is 14 residues. The CDR3 loop is CASSPTSGMDKQYF. The DNA of the CDR3 is TGTGCCAGCAGCCCCACTAGCGGGATGGACAAGCAGTACTTC. The variable domain in full, with the rest retrieved from reference TRBV7-2 and TRBJ2-7, is GAGVSQSPSNKVTEKGKDVELRCDPISGHTALYWYRQSLGQGLEFLIYFQGNSAPDKSGLPSDRFSAERTGGSVSTLTIQRTQQEDSAVYLCASSPTSGMDKQYFGPGTRLTVT.

This clonotype appeared a few times. A read error is possible here, since a much larger clone lies one base away. This rearrangement joins TRBV5-1 to TRBJ1-2, with 8 bases identical to TRBD1. In germline, CDR1 is SGHRS, CDR2 YFSETQ. The CDR3 is 15 amino acids. CDR3 amino acids: CVSSLQDREGDGYTF. The DNA of the CDR3 is TGCGTCAGCAGCTTGCAGGACAGGGAAGGCGATGGCTACACCTTC.

This clonotype was recorded many times. This rearrangement joins TRBV6-1 to TRBJ1-6, with TRBD1 identical over 7 bases. Trimming removed 5 bases from V and 7 bases from J; junction bases left unmatched: 5. Germline values: CDR1 MNHNS, CDR2 SASEGT. This CDR3 contains 14 residues. The CDR3 sequence: CASSTRDRNSPLHF. In nucleotides, the CDR3 is TGTGCCAGCAGTACCCGGGACAGAAATTCACCCCTCCACTTT.

This clonotype appeared many times. The chain recombines TRBV6-2 or TRBV6-3 with TRBJ1-1; 7 nucleotides agree with TRBD1. CDR1 MNHEY and CDR2 SVGEGT come from the germline V gene. The CDR3 spans 16 residues. The trim removed 2 bases at V and 3 bases at J, leaving 9 bases unmatched. In nucleotides, the CDR3 is TGTGCCAGCAGTTACCGGCAGGGGGTCTTGCACACTGAAGCTTTCTTT. It codes for CASSYRQGVLHTEAFF.

There are many counts of this clonotype. This rearrangement joins TRBV2 to TRBJ1-1, with 8 bases identical to TRBD1. Germline V gives CDR1 SNHLY, CDR2 FYNNEI. V gave up 6 bases and J gave up 0 bases; unmatched junction bases: 6. This CDR3 is built from 15 residues. The CDR3 is CASSKQGVMNTEAFF. DNA of the CDR3: TGTGCCAGCAGCAAACAGGGGGTAATGAACACTGAAGCTTTCTTT. Using reference TRBV2 and TRBJ1-1 for the parts outside the CDR3, the full variable domain is EPEVTQTPSHQVTQMGQEVILRCVPISNHLYFYWYRQILGQKVEFLVSFYNNEISEKSEIFDDQFSVERPDGSNFTLKIRSTKLEDSAMYFCASSKQGVMNTEAFFGQGTRLTVV.

This clonotype was seen a handful of times. The chain recombines TRBV6-1 with TRBJ1-6; no clear D gene. This CDR3 has 12 residues. The V end was cut by 3 bases, the J end by 9 bases, with 6 bases between. Per the germline V gene, CDR1 is MNHNS and CDR2 is SASEGT. In nucleotides, the CDR3 is TGTGCCAGCAGTGATAGCACTTCACCCCTCCACTTT. Translated, it gives CASSDSTSPLHF.

This clonotype was picked up many times. The gene calls are TRBV12-5 and TRBJ2-5; possible D gene TRBD2, 7 bases. Germline lookup yields CDR1 LGHNT and CDR2 FRNRAP. The CDR3 has 15 amino acids. Trimming removed 1 base from V and 2 bases from J, with 11 bases in between. The CDR3 DNA is TGTGCTAGTGGTTTGGGGGGGGGGCGTCAAGAGACCCAGTACTTC. Protein product: CASGLGGGRQETQYF.

This clonotype occurred many times. V gene TRBV11-1 combines with J gene TRBJ2-2, with TRBD1 matching over 8 bases. J was trimmed by 0 bases and V by 7 bases; bases with no gene match: 10. This CDR3 has 17 amino acids. The germline V gene encodes CDR1 SGHAT and CDR2 FQDESV (reference sequence). CDR3 sequence reads: CASNTPKDRANTGELFF. In DNA form, the CDR3 reads TGTGCCAGCAACACACCTAAGGACAGGGCGAACACCGGGGAGCTGTTTTTT.